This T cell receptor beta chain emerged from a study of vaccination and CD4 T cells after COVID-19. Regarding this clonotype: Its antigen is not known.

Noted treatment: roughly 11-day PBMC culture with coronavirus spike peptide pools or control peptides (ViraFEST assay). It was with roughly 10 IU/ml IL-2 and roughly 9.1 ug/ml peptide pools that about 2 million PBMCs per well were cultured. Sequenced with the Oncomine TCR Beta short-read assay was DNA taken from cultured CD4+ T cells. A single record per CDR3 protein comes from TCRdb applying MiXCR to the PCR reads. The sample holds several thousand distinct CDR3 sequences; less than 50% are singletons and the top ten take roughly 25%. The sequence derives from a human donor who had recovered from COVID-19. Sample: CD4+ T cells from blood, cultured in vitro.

The DNA of the CDR3 is TGTGCCTGGAGTGGACAGGGGTCTCAGCCCCAGCATTTT. Translating it yields CAWSGQGSQPQHF. The chain has TRBV30 and TRBJ1-5; TRBD1 agrees at 8 bases. Per germline, CDR1 GTSNPN and CDR2 SVGIG (reference sequence). V was pared by 1 base and J by 6 bases, with 2 bases of the junction left unmatched. The CDR3 runs 13 residues. Using reference TRBV30 and TRBJ1-5 for the parts outside the CDR3, the full variable domain is SQTIHQWPATLVQPVGSPLSLECTVEGTSNPNLYWYRQAAGRGLQLLFYSVGIGQISSEVPQNLSASRPQDRQFILSSKKLLLSDSGFYLCAWSGQGSQPQHFGDGTRLSIL.